Given below is one T cell receptor (beta chain) in context. Its specific antigen is unknown. The CDR3 runs 14 residues from the cysteine to the phenylalanine. No DNA accompanies this entry. CDR1 and CDR2 (SSHAT, FNYEAQ) derive from the germline V gene (reference sequence). The data were produced on an Illumina HiSeq 2000. The TCR beta cDNA libraries were made using 5'RACE template switching, a step that added both a universal primer site and unique molecular identifiers. Synthesis of cDNA was primed from the TCR beta constant segment and was followed by two consecutive PCR amplification steps. Per the original workflow: MIGEC handled demultiplexing of the reads and grouping by UMI, while MiTCR was used to assemble and quantify clonotypes. To exclude erroneous sequences, any TCR cDNA sequence not supported by at least two reads was discarded. The tcR package was used for downstream repertoire analysis, and clonotypes were matched across fractions by CDR3 nucleotide sequence plus V segment. VDJmatch was used to annotate antigen specificity against VDJdb, with one amino acid substitution in CDR3 permitted. The reads, reprocessed by TCRdb, yield one row per CDR3 protein sequence and no DNA. In this record, the V and J calls reflect TCRdb's handling and not the investigators' own analysis. The table for this sample shows 500,000 to 700,000 distinct CDR3 sequences. In total, the top ten clones hold 3.5% to 4.5% of the sample.

These data come from a study of T cells expressing NK-cell markers (dated by TCRdb to about 2020). As for the study more broadly: Seven to nine donors provided sorted CD3+CD56+NKG2C+, CD3+CD56+NKG2C- and CD3+CD56-NKG2C+ T-cell subsets, whose TCR beta-chain repertoires were profiled. Of the eight sequenced donors, seven were found to be HCMV-seropositive and one was found to be HCMV-seronegative. The study sequenced eight donors, all healthy volunteers chosen at random: three men and five women. Libraries were sequenced as 2 x 150 bp reads on Illumina HiSeq 2000/2500, MiSeq or NextSeq. Study-wide conclusions, independent of this receptor: Those dominant clonotypes were again the most abundant among CD3+CD56-NKG2C+ cells in a handful of donors, at about 25-65%. It remained unclear whether the expanded NKG2C-expressing T cell clones were specific for HCMV antigens. In 5 to 7 donors, the dominant CD3+CD56+NKG2C+ clonotypes were found to rank among the top 10 CD8+ clonotypes and to make up about 1.0-7.5% of CD8+ T cells.

HCMV-specific IgG was detected in serum with a commercial ELISA kit to determine HCMV serostatus. Peripheral blood mononuclear cells were isolated from blood by Ficoll density gradient centrifugation. This clonotype was obtained from a man aged 18-30 years in good health. Donor details come from another sample of the same person, matched by shared clones. The V gene is TRBV7-7 and the J gene is TRBJ2-2; the TRBD2 assignment by TCRdb is unverifiable without DNA. The sequenced sample was blood T cells: a sorted CD56 or NKG2C T cell subset, CD4+ or CD8+ T cells, or bulk PBMC T cells (not recorded which). The CDR3 reads CASIWASGTGELFF.